This entry concerns a single TCR beta chain. Its antigen is undetermined. This specimen belongs to a study of cytomegalovirus exposure and HLA in healthy donors. Study context: In an earlier analysis, around 120 million unique TCR beta sequences were found from approximately 170 million T cells.

PCR employed 60 Vbeta and 13 Jbeta primers. Here immunoSEQ multiplex PCR was the method, and the copy in TCRdb shows in-frame clones only, minus some. This sample yields some 130,000 clones, of which 74% are seen a single time; about 6% belongs to the top ten. Whole-study findings and limits: In a later analysis, V- and J-gene trimming of beta chains associated with a DCLRE1C missense variant, replicated independently. Some V segments (TRBV6-2 and TRBV6-3 among them) were excluded as indistinguishable.

Healthy bone marrow donors made up the cohort. Trimming shortened V by 2 bases and J by 0 bases, and 11 bases separated the two germline ends. CDR3 size: 16 residues. The germline V gene has CDR1 KGHSH and CDR2 LQKENI. Sample: PBMCs. This chain uses TRBV18 with TRBJ2-4; D gene uncertain. This sequence was found in a woman in her forties or fifties in good health and CMV-seropositive. The chain's CDR3 is CASSPFGSIAKNIQYF. CDR3 nucleotides: TGTGCCAGCTCACCATTCGGTTCCATAGCCAAAAACATTCAGTACTTC.